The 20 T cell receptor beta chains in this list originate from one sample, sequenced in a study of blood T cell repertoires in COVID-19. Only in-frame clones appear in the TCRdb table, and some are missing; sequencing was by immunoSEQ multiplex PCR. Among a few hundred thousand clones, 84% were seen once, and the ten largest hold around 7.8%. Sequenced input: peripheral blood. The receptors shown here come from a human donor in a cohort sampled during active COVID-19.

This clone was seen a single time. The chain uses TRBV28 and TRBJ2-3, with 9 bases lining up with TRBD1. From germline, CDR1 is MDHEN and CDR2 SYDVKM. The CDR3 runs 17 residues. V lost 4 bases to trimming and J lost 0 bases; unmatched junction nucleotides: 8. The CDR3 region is CASSYGTGTASTDTQYF. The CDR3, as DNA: TGTGCCAGCAGTTACGGGACAGGGACTGCTAGCACAGATACGCAGTATTTT.

The CDR3 nucleotides read TGTGCCAGCAGACCTACAGGGGGCGTCCCCACCGGGGAGCTGTTTTTT. Protein: CASRPTGGVPTGELFF. V and J are TRBV27 and TRBJ2-2, with TRBD1 identical over 9 bases. Germline V gives CDR1 MNHEY, CDR2 SMNVEV (reference sequence). J was trimmed by 4 bases and V by 6 bases; bases with no gene match: 9. The CDR3 covers 16 residues.

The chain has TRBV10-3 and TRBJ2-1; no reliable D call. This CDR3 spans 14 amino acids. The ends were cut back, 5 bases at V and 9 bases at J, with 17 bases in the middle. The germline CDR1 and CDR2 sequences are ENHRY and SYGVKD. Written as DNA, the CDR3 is TGTGCCATCAGTTATGTCCCGACAAGTGTTGAGCAGTTCTTC. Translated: CAISYVPTSVEQFF.

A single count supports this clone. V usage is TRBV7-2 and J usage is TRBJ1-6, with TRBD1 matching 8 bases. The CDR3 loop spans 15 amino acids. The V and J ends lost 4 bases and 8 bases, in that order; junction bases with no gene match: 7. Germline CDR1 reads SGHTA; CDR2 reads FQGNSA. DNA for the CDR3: TGTGCCAGCAGCTCTACCGGGACAGGAGATTCACCCCTCCACTTT. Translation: CASSSTGTGDSPLHF.

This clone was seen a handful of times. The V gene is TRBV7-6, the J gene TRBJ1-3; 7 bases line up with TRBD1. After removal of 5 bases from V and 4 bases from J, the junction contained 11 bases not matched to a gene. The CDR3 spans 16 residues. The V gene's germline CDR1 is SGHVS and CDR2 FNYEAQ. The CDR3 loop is CASSVSGTASGNTIYF. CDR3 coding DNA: TGTGCCAGCAGCGTTTCCGGGACAGCCTCGGGAAACACCATATATTTT.

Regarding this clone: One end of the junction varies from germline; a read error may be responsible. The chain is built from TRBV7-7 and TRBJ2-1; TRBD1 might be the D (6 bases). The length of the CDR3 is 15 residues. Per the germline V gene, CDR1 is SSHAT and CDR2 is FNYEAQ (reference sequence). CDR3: CASSSTDRSYNEQFF. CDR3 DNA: TGTGCTAGCAGCTCGACCGACAGGAGTTACAATGAGCAGTTCTTC.

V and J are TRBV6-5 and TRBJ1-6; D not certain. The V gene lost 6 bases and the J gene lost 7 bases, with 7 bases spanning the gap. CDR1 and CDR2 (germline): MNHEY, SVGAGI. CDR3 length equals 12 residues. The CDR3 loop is CASSPVNSPLHF. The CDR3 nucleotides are TGTGCCAGCAGCCCAGTAAATTCACCCCTCCACTTT.

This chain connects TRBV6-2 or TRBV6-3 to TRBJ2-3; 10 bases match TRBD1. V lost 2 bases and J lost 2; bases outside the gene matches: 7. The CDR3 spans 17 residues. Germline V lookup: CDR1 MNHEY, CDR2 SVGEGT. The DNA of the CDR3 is TGTGCCAGCAGTTACCCCCCGGGGACAGGGGTCACAGATACGCAGTATTTT. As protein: CASSYPPGTGVTDTQYF.

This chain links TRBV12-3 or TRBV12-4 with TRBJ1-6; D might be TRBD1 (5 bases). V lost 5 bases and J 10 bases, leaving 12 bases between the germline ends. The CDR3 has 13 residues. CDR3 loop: CASSAGFGSPLHF. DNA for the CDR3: TGTGCCAGCAGTGCAGGGTTTGGGTCACCCCTCCACTTT.

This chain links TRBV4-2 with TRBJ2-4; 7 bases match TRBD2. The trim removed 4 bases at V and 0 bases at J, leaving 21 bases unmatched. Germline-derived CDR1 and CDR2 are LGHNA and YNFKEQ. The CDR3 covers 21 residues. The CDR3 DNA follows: TGTGCCAGCAGCCCCGGGGGGACTACGGCCAGTGTCTCGCTAGCCAAAAACATTCAGTACTTC. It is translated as CASSPGGTTASVSLAKNIQYF.

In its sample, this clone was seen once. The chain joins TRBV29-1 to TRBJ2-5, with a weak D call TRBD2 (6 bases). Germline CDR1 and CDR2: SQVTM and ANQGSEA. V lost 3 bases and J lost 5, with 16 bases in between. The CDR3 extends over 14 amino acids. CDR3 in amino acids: CSVEEGLGAETQYF. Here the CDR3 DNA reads TGCAGCGTTGAGGAGGGGTTGGGCGCGGAGACCCAGTACTTC.

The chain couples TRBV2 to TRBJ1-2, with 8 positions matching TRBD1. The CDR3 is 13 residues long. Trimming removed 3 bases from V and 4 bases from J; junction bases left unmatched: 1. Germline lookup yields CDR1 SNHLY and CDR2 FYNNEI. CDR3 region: CASSEDRAYGYTF. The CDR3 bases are TGTGCCAGCAGTGAGGACAGGGCCTATGGCTACACCTTC.

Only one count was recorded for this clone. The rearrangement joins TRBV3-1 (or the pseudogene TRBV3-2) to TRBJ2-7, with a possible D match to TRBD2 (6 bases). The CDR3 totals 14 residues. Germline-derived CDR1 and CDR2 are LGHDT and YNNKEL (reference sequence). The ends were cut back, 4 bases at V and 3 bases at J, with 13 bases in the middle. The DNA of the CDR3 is TGTGCCAGCAGCCCACCGGGACTCATCTACGAGCAGTACTTC. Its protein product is CASSPPGLIYEQYF.

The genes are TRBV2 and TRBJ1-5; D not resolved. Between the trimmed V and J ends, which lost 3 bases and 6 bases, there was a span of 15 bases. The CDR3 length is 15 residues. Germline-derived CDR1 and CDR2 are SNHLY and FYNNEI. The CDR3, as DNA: TGTGCCAGCAGTGACGGGCCGTCCGCGGGTCAGCCCCAGCATTTT. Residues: CASSDGPSAGQPQHF. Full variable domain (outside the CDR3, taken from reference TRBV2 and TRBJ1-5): EPEVTQTPSHQVTQMGQEVILRCVPISNHLYFYWYRQILGQKVEFLVSFYNNEISEKSEIFDDQFSVERPDGSNFTLKIRSTKLEDSAMYFCASSDGPSAGQPQHFGDGTRLSIL.

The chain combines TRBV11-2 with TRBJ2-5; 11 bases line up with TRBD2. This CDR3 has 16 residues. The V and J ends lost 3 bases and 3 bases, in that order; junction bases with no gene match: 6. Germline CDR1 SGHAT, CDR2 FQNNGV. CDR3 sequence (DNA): TGTGCCAGCAGCTTCTTCGGACTAGCGGGTAAAGAGACCCAGTACTTC. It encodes CASSFFGLAGKETQYF.

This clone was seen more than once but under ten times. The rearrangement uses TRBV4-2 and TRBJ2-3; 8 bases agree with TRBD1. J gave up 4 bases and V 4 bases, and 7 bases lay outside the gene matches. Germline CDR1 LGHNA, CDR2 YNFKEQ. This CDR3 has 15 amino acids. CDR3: CASSRDVGQADTQYF. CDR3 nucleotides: TGTGCCAGCAGCCGAGACGTGGGACAGGCAGATACGCAGTATTTT.

CDR3 bases: TGTGCCAGCAGCCGGACTAGCGGGGTTAATACGCAGTATTTT. Protein: CASSRTSGVNTQYF. The chain couples TRBV7-2 to TRBJ2-3; 12 nucleotides align to TRBD2. Trimming at V came to 5 bases and at J to 7 bases, leaving 4 bases not matched to a gene. The length of the CDR3 is 14 residues. The germline CDR1 and CDR2 sequences are SGHTA and FQGNSA. The full variable domain, in which reference TRBV7-2 and TRBJ2-3 provide the parts outside the CDR3, is GAGVSQSPSNKVTEKGKDVELRCDPISGHTALYWYRQSLGQGLEFLIYFQGNSAPDKSGLPSDRFSAERTGGSVSTLTIQRTQQEDSAVYLCASSRTSGVNTQYFGPGTRLTVL.

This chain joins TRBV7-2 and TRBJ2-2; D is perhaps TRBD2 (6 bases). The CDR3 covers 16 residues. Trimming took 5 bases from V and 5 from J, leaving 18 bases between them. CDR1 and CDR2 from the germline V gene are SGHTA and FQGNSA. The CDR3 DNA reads TGTGCCAGCAGCAGGGAATCCGGGGGTAGGACCGGGGAGCTGTTTTTT. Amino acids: CASSRESGGRTGELFF.

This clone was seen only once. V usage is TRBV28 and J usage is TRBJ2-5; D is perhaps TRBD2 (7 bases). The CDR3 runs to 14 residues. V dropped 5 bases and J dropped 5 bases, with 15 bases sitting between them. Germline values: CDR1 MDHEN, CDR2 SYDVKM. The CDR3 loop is CASSQSQGGETQYF. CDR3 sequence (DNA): TGTGCCAGCAGTCAATCACAGGGAGGGGAGACCCAGTACTTC.

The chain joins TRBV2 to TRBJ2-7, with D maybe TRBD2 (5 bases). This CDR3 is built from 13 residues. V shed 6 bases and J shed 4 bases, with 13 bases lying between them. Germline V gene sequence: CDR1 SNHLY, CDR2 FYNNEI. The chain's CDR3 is CASSRDTGYEQYF. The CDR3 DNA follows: TGTGCCAGCAGCCGGGATACTGGTTACGAGCAGTACTTC.